This T cell receptor (beta chain) derives from a study of blood T cell repertoires in COVID-19. Turning to the study itself: Samples came from the United States, Italy and Spain, spanning acute and convalescent COVID-19. PBMCs, B-cell-depleted T cells, or T cells provided the cDNA or gDNA that made up the material.

As originally analysed: Counts of nucleated cells, estimated from reference gene primer amplification, were obtained. Assay: immunoSEQ multiplex PCR; the TCRdb copy retains only in-frame clones and omits some. V and J calls and clone size are those listed in that table; D and trimming were worked out from the DNA. The sample includes more than 95,000 clones, 82% seen only once; the top ten take under 20%. The CDR3 sequence is 16 residues long. Trimming took 1 base from V and 8 from J; bases not matched to a gene: 14. CDR1 and CDR2 (germline): SGDLS, YYNGEE. Sequenced sample: peripheral blood. The chain employs TRBV9 and TRBJ1-2, with TRBD1 matching 7 bases. This TCR derives from a man older than 75 with acute or convalescent COVID-19. For the CDR3, the DNA is TGTGCCAGCAGCGTATTTACCGGCGAGGGGGCGAGGGGCTACACCTTC. It specifies CASSVFTGEGARGYTF. The full variable domain, in which reference TRBV9 and TRBJ1-2 provide the parts outside the CDR3, is DSGVTQTPKHLITATGQRVTLRCSPRSGDLSVYWYQQSLDQGLQFLIQYYNGEERAKGNILERFSAQQFPDLHSELNLSSLELGDSALYFCASSVFTGEGARGYTFGSGTRLTVV.